This record covers a single T cell receptor beta chain. Sequencing used immunoSEQ v3.0 at survey level. Clones were read by immunoSEQ multiplex PCR, and TCRdb kept only the in-frame ones, dropping some. The data show about 40,000 clones, roughly 85% seen once. The CDR3 has 14 residues. Trimming at V came to 0 bases and at J to 6 bases, leaving 3 bases not matched to a gene. Germline CDR1 reads SEHNR; CDR2 reads FQNEAQ (reference sequence). This sample was taken from a study of long-term antiretroviral therapy in people with HIV. Sequencing was performed on unsorted PBMCs, taken 3.1 years after starting antiretroviral therapy. This sequence was found in a woman aged 45-60 years with HIV. The chain recombines TRBV7-9 with TRBJ1-2; 8 bases match TRBD1. The CDR3 protein is CASSLADREDGYTF. The CDR3 region has the DNA TGTGCCAGCAGCTTAGCGGACAGGGAGGATGGCTACACCTTC.